This T cell receptor (beta chain) is drawn from a study of blood T cell repertoires in COVID-19 (dated by TCRdb to 2018 to 2021). Study-level background: Samples from collaborators originated in the United States, Italy and Spain and spanned both the acute and convalescent phases of COVID-19. The material from the prospective study consisted of cDNA or gDNA derived from T cells, B-cell-depleted T cells, or PBMCs. A de-identified subject ID, COVID-19 status, age in years and sex were almost always included in the sample metadata. The repertoires were made available in a free public database intended to serve as a resource for research on the immune response to SARS-CoV-2. Where HLA class I and class II types were available, the types were taken from metadata supplied by the sample provider, not from assay-based typing. Samples came from the ongoing ImmuneRACE study (first 160 participants) plus 1,254 subjects from 6 global collaborators. Subjects who had been exposed to COVID-19, were actively infected with it, or had recovered from it provided the deeply sampled blood TCRbeta repertoires that made up the dataset.

The V end loses 6 bases and the J end loses 3 bases, and a stretch of 17 bases separates them. From cysteine to phenylalanine, the CDR3 is 15 amino acids long. Only CDR3 DNA remains: 45 bases, in frame from the first base. CDR1 and CDR2 are read off the germline V gene as MNHEY and SVGAGI. The immunoSEQ Assay, a bias-controlled multiplex PCR, was used to amplify TCRbeta CDR3 regions from genomic DNA. In the authors' own workflow: Nucleated cell counts per sample were estimated from amplification of reference gene primers within the assay. To quantify the absolute abundance of each unique TCRbeta CDR3 rearrangement, sequence reads were collapsed and filtered. For each sample, productive Simpson clonality was calculated by taking the square root of Simpson's diversity index across productive rearrangements. TCRdb re-hosts the immuneACCESS table, in-frame sequences only. Its copies lack some clones; in the studies checked, an unresolved V gene accounts for under half of them, and the cause for the rest is not known. V and J calls and clone size come straight from that table; D and trimming were deduced from the DNA. For this sample the table gives 95,000 to 110,000 clones, of which around 80% were detected only once. The ten largest clones take up roughly 4.3% of the sample.

Whole blood was collected in K2EDTA tubes by collaborating institutions according to the institutions' own protocols. For TCRbeta analysis, collaborator samples were shipped as frozen whole blood, as isolated PBMCs, or as DNA extracted from either sample type. Findings and caveats that apply to the study as a whole: The quantity of clinical and demographic metadata differed by source and by participant and was supplied without curation.

Worth noting for this clone: Its recognized antigen is unknown. Per-base quality was not reported, and no clone a single base away is much larger than it.

This receptor was identified in a man aged 70-80 years with acute or convalescent COVID-19. The sequence links TRBV6-5 to TRBJ1-2; the D gene is perhaps TRBD1, on 6 matching bases. The sample consisted of peripheral blood. CDR3 loop: CASSKQGKRDYGYTF. The DNA reads TGTGCCAGCAGCAAGCAGGGGAAAAGGGACTATGGCTACACCTTC.